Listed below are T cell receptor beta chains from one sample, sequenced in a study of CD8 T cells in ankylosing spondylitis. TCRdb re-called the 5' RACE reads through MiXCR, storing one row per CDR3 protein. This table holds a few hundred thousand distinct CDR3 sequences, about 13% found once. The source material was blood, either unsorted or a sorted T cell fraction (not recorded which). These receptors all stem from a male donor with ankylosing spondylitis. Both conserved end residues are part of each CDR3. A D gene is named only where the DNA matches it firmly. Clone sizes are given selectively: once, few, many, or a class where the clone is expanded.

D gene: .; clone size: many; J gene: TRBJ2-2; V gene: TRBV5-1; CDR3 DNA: TGCGCCAGCAGCTCACAACAGGGTTTCGGGGAGCTGTTTTTT; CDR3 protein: CASSSQQGFGELFF
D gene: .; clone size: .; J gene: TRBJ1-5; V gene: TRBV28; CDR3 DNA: TGTGCCAGCAGTCCCCCCGGCGATATAGAGCCCCAGCATTTT; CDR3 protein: CASSPPGDIEPQHF
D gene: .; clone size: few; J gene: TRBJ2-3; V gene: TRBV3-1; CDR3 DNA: TGTGCCAGCAGCCAAGTCAGCGGGCCCGACCAGGGAACAGATACGCAGTATTTT; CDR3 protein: CASSQVSGPDQGTDTQYF
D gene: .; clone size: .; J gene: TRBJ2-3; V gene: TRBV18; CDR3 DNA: TGTGCCAGCTCACCCTCTCAGGGCCGAACAGATACGCAGTATTTT; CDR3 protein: CASSPSQGRTDTQYF
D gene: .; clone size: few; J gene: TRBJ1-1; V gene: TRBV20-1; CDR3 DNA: TGCAGTGCAGTTCGACAGGCTGAATTAGAAGCTTTCTTT; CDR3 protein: CSAVRQAELEAFF
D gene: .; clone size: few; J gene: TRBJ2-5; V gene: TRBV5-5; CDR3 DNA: TGTGCCAGCAGCCCCGGGACTCTGAGGGAGACCCAGTACTTC; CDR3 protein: CASSPGTLRETQYF
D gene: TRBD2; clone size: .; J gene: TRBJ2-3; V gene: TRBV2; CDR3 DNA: TGTCCCAGCAGTATAAAGGGACTAGCGGGATCTACAGATACGCAGTATTTT; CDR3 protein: CPSSIKGLAGSTDTQYF
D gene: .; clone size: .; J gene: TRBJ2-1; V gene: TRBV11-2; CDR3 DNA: TGTGCCAGCAGCTTAAGCGGAAACGCCAATGAGCAGTTCTTC; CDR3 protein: CASSLSGNANEQFF
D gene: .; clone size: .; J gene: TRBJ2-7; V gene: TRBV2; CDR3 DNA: TGTGCCAGCACCCAAGCTCGGACCTACGAGCAGTACTTC; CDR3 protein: CASTQARTYEQYF
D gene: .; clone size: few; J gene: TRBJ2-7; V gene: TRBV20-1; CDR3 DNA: TGCAGTGCTGCGGCTAGCGCGTACGAGCAGTACTTC; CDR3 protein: CSAAASAYEQYF
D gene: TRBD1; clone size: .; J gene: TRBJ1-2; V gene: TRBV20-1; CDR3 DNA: TGCAGTGCCCAGGACAGGTGGAAGCGGGGCTACACCTTC; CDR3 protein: CSAQDRWKRGYTF
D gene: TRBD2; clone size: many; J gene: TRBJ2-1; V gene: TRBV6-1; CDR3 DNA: TGTGCCAGCAGTGCACTAGCGGGAGGTCTCAATGAGCAGTTCTTC; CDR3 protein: CASSALAGGLNEQFF
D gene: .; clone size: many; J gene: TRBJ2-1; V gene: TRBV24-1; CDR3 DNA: TGTGCCACCAGTGATTTTGGGAGTTCCGTGGGCGGTGAGCAGTTCTTC; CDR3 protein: CATSDFGSSVGGEQFF
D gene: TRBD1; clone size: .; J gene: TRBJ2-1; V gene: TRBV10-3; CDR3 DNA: TGTGCCATCAGCACCGGGACAGGGGGTATCAATGAGCAGTTCTTC; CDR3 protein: CAISTGTGGINEQFF
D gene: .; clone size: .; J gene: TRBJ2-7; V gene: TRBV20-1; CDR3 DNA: TGCAGTGCTAGAGTCGGGTGGAACGAGCAGTACTTC; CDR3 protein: CSARVGWNEQYF
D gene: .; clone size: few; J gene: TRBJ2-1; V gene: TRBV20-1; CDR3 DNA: TGCAGTGCTAGCTCCTCAGGGATTTCCTACAATGAGCAGTTCTTC; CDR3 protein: CSASSSGISYNEQFF
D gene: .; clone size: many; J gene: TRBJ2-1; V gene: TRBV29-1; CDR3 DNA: TGCAGCGTTGAGATGGTATATGAGCAGTTCTTC; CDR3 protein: CSVEMVYEQFF
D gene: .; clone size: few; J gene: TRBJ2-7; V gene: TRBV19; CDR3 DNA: TGTGCCAGTAGTCCCGGGCCCCGGCGAGAAGGGCAGTACTTC; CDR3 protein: CASSPGPRREGQYF
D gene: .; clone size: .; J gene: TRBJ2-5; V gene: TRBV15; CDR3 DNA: TGTGCCACCAGCAGGGAAGACAACCAAGAGACCCAGTACTTC; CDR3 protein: CATSREDNQETQYF
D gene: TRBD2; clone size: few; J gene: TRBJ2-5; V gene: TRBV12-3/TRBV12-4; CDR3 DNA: TGTGCCAGCAGCCCACTAGCGGGAGCCAAAGAGACCCAGTACTTC; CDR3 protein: CASSPLAGAKETQYF
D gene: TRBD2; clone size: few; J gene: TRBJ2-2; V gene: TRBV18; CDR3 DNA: TGTGCCAGCTCACTCCAGTCTAGCGGGAGGAACACCGGGGAGCTGTTTTTT; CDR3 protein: CASSLQSSGRNTGELFF
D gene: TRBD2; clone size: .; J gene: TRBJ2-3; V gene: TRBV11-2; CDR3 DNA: TGTGCCAGCAGCTTAGTTGGCGCTAGCGGGAGGACGCAGTATTTT; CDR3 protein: CASSLVGASGRTQYF
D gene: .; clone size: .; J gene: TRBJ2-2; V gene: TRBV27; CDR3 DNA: TGTGCCAGCAGTCCAGCTGGCGGTCAGGGAGCCGGGGAGCTGTTTTTT; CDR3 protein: CASSPAGGQGAGELFF
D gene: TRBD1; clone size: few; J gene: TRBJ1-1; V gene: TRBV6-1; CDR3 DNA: TGTGTCCTAAGGGGGCAGGGAGGGACTGAAGCTTTCTTT; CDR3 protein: CVLRGQGGTEAFF
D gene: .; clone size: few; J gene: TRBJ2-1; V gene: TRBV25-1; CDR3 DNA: TGTGCCAGCAGTGACGGATTATTCGATGAGCAGTTCTTC; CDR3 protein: CASSDGLFDEQFF
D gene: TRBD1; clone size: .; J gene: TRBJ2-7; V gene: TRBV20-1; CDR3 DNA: TGCAGTGCTACCCACAGGGGAATTTTGAGAGAGCAGTACTTC; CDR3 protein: CSATHRGILREQYF
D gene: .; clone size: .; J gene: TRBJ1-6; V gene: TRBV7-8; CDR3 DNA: TGTGCCAGCAGCTTAAGTCGAGGGGGAGGGGATTCACCCCTCCACTTT; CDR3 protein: CASSLSRGGGDSPLHF
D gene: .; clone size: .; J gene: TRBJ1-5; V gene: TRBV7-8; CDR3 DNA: TGTGCCAGCAGCCCCCATTTGGGGCAGCGAAATAGCAATCAGCCCCAGCATTTT; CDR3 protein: CASSPHLGQRNSNQPQHF
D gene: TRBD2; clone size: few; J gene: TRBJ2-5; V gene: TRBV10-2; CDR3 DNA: TGCGCCAGCAGTGAGAACGGGGTAGCGGGAGGGTGGGAAGAGACCCAGTACTTC; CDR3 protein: CASSENGVAGGWEETQYF
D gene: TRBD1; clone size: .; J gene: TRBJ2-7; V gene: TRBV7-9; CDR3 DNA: TGTGCCAGCAGCTTAGAGCGGACAGGGATCTACGAGCAGTACTTC; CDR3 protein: CASSLERTGIYEQYF
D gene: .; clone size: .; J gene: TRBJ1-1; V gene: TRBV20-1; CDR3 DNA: TGCAGTGCTAGAGATCATGGGAGGATGGACACTGAAGCTTTCTTT; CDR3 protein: CSARDHGRMDTEAFF
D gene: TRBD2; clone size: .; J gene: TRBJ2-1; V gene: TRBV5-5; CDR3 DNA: TGTGCCAGCAGCCCGGCGGGGGGCACCTACAATGAGCAGTTCTTC; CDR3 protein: CASSPAGGTYNEQFF
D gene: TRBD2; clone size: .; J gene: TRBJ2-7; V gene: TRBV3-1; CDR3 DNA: TGTGCCAGCAGCAAATCTAGCGGGAGTGTCCACGAGCAGTACTTC; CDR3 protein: CASSKSSGSVHEQYF
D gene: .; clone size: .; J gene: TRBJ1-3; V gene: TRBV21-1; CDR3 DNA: TGTGCCAGCAGCTTCCGGGACAATAGAAACACCATATATTTT; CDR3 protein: CASSFRDNRNTIYF
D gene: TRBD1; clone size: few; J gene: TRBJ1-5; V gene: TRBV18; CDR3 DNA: TGTGCCAGCTCACGGGGGACAGACCATCAGCCCCAGCATTTT; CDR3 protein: CASSRGTDHQPQHF
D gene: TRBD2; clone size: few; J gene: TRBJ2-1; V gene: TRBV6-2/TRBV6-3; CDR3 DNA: TGTGCCAGCAGTTATAGCGGGAGTGCACAAGATGAGCAGTTCTTC; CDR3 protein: CASSYSGSAQDEQFF
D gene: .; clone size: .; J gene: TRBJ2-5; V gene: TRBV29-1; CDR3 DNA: TGCAGCGTTGATGCAGGACAAGAGACCCAGTACTTC; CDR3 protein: CSVDAGQETQYF
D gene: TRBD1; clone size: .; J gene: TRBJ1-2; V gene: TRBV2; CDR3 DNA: TGTGCCAGCACTGGCAGGGGGCCCTATGGCTACACCTTC; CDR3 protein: CASTGRGPYGYTF
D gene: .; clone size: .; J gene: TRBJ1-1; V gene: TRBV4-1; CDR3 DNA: TGCGCCAGCAGAAAACAGGTTTTGAACACTGAAGCTTTCTTT; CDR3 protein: CASRKQVLNTEAFF
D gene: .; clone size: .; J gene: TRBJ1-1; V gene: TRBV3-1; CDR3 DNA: TGTGCCAGCAGCGGACGGTTTAACACTGAAGCTTTCTTT; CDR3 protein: CASSGRFNTEAFF
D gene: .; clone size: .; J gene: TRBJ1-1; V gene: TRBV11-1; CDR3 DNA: TGTGCCAGCAGCTTAGACGAGCACACTGAAGCTTTCTTT; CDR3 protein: CASSLDEHTEAFF
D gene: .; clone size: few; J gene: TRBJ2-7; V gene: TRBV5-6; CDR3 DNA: TGTGCCAGCAGGGGTCTAGCGAGCTACGAGCAGTACTTC; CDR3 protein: CASRGLASYEQYF
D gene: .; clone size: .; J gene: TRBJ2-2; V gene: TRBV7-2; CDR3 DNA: TGTGCCAGCAGCTTAATCAGCGCCGGGGAGCTGTTTTTT; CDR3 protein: CASSLISAGELFF
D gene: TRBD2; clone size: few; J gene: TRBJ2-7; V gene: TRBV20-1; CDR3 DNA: TGCAGTGCTAGAGATCCGGCGGGAGCTACCTACGAGCAGTACTTC; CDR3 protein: CSARDPAGATYEQYF
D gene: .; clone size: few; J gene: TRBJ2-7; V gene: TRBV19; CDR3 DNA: TGTGCCAGTAGTCCAGGGGACTACTCCTACGAGCAGTACTTC; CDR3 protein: CASSPGDYSYEQYF
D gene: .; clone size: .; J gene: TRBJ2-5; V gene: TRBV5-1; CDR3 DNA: TGCGCCAGCAGCTTGATGGGGGGCGCGGGGGAGACCCAGTACTTC; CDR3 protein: CASSLMGGAGETQYF
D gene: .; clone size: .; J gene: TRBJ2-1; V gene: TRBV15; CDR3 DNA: TGTGCCACCAGCAGCCGGGACGGTAACAATGAGCAGTTCTTC; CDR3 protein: CATSSRDGNNEQFF
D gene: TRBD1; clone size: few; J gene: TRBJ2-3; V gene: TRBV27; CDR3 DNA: TGTGCCAGCAGCAGGGACAGGGGGGGAGATACGCAGTATTTT; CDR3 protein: CASSRDRGGDTQYF
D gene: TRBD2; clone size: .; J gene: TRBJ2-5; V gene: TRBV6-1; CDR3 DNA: TGTGCCAGCAACGGACTAGGGGAAGAGACCCAGTACTTC; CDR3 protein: CASNGLGEETQYF
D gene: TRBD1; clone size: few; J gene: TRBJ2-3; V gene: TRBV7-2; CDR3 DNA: TGTGCCAGCAGCCAGGGACAGGGAAATACGCAGTATTTT; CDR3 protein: CASSQGQGNTQYF
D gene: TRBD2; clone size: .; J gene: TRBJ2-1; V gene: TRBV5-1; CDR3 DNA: TGCGCCAGCAGCTTACTAGCGGGAGGGTTCGGCTACAATGAGCAGTTCTTC; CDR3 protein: CASSLLAGGFGYNEQFF
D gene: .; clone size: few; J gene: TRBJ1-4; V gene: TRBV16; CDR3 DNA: TGTGCCAGCACCCGGAACAGAGGGAGGGAAAAACTGTTTTTT; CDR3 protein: CASTRNRGREKLFF
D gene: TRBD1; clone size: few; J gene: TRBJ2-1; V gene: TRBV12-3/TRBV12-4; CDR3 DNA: TGTGCCAGCAGTGGGGACAGGGGGAAATCCTACAATGAGCAGTTCTTC; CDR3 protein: CASSGDRGKSYNEQFF
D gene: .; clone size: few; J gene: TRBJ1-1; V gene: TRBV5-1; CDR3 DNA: TGCGCCAGCAGCGTGTGGGGGACGACTGAAGCTTTCTTT; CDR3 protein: CASSVWGTTEAFF